The rows below give T cell receptor beta chains drawn from one sample of a study of T-cell reconstitution after alpha-beta-depleted transplantation in children. TCRdb re-called the PCR reads with MiXCR, one entry per CDR3 protein. The repertoire has about 500,000 distinct CDR3 sequences, about 31% of them found once; the top ten carry around 2.3%. This specimen was PBMCs from the stem cell graft donor, taken from the stem cell graft. The receptor set was obtained from a human donor who donated a stem cell graft to a child with aplastic anemia. Both conserved end residues are part of each CDR3. A D gene is named only where the DNA matches it firmly. Rows may omit the clone size; those that give it use once, few, many or a size class.

J | size | V | D | DNA | CDR3
TRBJ2-1 | NA | TRBV27 | TRBD2 | TGTGCCAGCAGTATAATCACCCCTAGCGGTGCCTACAATGAGCAGTTCTTC | CASSIITPSGAYNEQFF
TRBJ2-1 | few | TRBV9 | TRBD2 | TGTGCCAGCAGCCCTGGGCGGGGGTACAATGAGCAGTTCTTC | CASSPGRGYNEQFF
TRBJ2-3 | many | TRBV3-1 | NA | TGTGCCAGCAGCCTAGGATTTGGGGCAGATACGCAGTATTTT | CASSLGFGADTQYF
TRBJ2-5 | NA | TRBV18 | NA | TGTGCCAGCTCACCATTAGGGGTACTGGGAGAGACCCAGTACTTC | CASSPLGVLGETQYF
TRBJ2-4 | NA | TRBV27 | NA | TGTGCCAGCAGTCCCGGGGCCAAAAACATTCAGTACTTC | CASSPGAKNIQYF
TRBJ2-7 | NA | TRBV20-1 | NA | TGCAGTGCTAGAGTTGGCGGCTACGAGCAGTACTTC | CSARVGGYEQYF
TRBJ2-1 | NA | TRBV5-1 | NA | TGCGCCAGCAGAGCCGATGGGTTCTACAATGAGCAGTTCTTC | CASRADGFYNEQFF
TRBJ2-5 | NA | TRBV7-2 | NA | TGTGCCAGCAGCGCCACAGGGTGGGGAGAGACCCAGTACTTC | CASSATGWGETQYF
TRBJ1-2 | NA | TRBV3-1 | NA | TGTGCCAGCAGCCAAGCCCAGGGACTAGCTAACTATGGCTACACCTTC | CASSQAQGLANYGYTF
TRBJ1-5 | NA | TRBV20-1 | NA | TGCAGTGCTAGTGGGGTCGAAAATAGCAATCAGCCCCAGCATTTT | CSASGVENSNQPQHF
TRBJ1-5 | NA | TRBV6-1 | TRBD1 | TGTGCCAGCAGCAGGGACAGGGGGCGCGGACAGCCCCAGCATTTT | CASSRDRGRGQPQHF
TRBJ2-2 | NA | TRBV20-1 | NA | TGCAGTGCCAGAGACGTCTGGCACAGCACCGGGGAGCTGTTTTTT | CSARDVWHSTGELFF
TRBJ2-7 | NA | TRBV12-3/TRBV12-4 | TRBD2 | TGTGCCAGCAGCCCGCCCCTAACTAGCGGGACTACCTACGAGCAGTACTTC | CASSPPLTSGTTYEQYF
TRBJ2-2 | NA | TRBV4-3 | TRBD2 | TGCGCCAGCAGCCAAGGGGGACTAGCGGGAGTAACTACCGGGGAGCTGTTTTTT | CASSQGGLAGVTTGELFF
TRBJ1-1 | few | TRBV12-5 | NA | TGTGCTAGTGGGCTCTCTCTGGACACTGAAGCTTTCTTT | CASGLSLDTEAFF
TRBJ2-7 | NA | TRBV5-8 | NA | TGTGCCAGCAGCCCTCCTTGGGGGCGGTCCTACGAGCAGTACTTC | CASSPPWGRSYEQYF
TRBJ1-4 | NA | TRBV20-1 | NA | TGCAGTGCTCCGACAGTAGCAACTAATGAAAAACTGTTTTTT | CSAPTVATNEKLFF
TRBJ2-1 | NA | TRBV7-2 | NA | TGTGCCAGCAGCTTACGTCTCCTCGATGAGCAGTTCTTC | CASSLRLLDEQFF
TRBJ2-3 | few | TRBV6-5 | TRBD2 | TGTGCCAGCAGTTCAGGGACTAGCGGGAGGGCCCGCACAGATACGCAGTATTTT | CASSSGTSGRARTDTQYF
TRBJ2-5 | NA | TRBV12-3/TRBV12-4 | NA | TGTGCCAGCAGTCGCTCAGGGGTTTGGGAGACCCAGTACTTC | CASSRSGVWETQYF
TRBJ2-2 | NA | TRBV6-1 | TRBD2 | TGTGCCAGCAGTGAAGTGGCGGGAGATGGGCCCGGGGAGCTGTTTTTT | CASSEVAGDGPGELFF
TRBJ2-1 | few | TRBV7-2 | NA | TGTGCCAGCAGCCCTGCCGAATACAATGAGCAGTTCTTC | CASSPAEYNEQFF
TRBJ2-1 | NA | TRBV12-3/TRBV12-4 | NA | TGTGCCAGCAGTTTAGGGCGGGTCAATGAGCAGTTCTTC | CASSLGRVNEQFF
TRBJ2-4 | few | TRBV29-1 | TRBD2 | TGCAGCGTTGACGGGGCTAGCGGGAGCGGTGGCGCCAAAAACATTCAGTACTTC | CSVDGASGSGGAKNIQYF
TRBJ2-5 | few | TRBV28 | NA | TGTGCCAGCAGTTTACTAATGAGCGAAGAGACCCAGTACTTC | CASSLLMSEETQYF
TRBJ2-1 | few | TRBV5-1 | NA | TGCGCCAGCAGCTTGAGTTCAGGGTTTTCATTTGGGGATGAGCAGTTCTTC | CASSLSSGFSFGDEQFF
TRBJ1-4 | few | TRBV27 | TRBD1 | TGTGCCAGCAGTTCACGGACAGGGCGCGGGTCTAATGAAAAACTGTTTTTT | CASSSRTGRGSNEKLFF
TRBJ2-7 | NA | TRBV6-1 | TRBD1 | TGTGCCAGCAGTGAACTAGGACAGGGGAACTACGAGCAGTACTTC | CASSELGQGNYEQYF
TRBJ1-1 | NA | TRBV4-2 | TRBD1 | TGTGCCAGCAGCCTGGGACAGCTCATGAACACTGAAGCTTTCTTT | CASSLGQLMNTEAFF
TRBJ1-1 | NA | TRBV20-1 | TRBD1 | TGCAGTGCTAGATCCTCCCCCGGGACAGGGAAACGCGAAGCTTTCTTT | CSARSSPGTGKREAFF
TRBJ2-3 | NA | TRBV15 | NA | TGTGCCACCAGCAGAGGTGGTGCAGCCTTCCGTCCCACAGATACGCAGTATTTT | CATSRGGAAFRPTDTQYF
TRBJ2-1 | NA | TRBV20-1 | NA | TGCAGTGCTAGCCCCGCCTATGAGCAGTTCTTC | CSASPAYEQFF
TRBJ2-1 | few | TRBV6-2/TRBV6-3 | NA | TGTGCCAGCAGTTGGCCGCTAAATAAAGGGGTCTACAATGAGCAGTTCTTC | CASSWPLNKGVYNEQFF
TRBJ1-2 | NA | TRBV4-1 | NA | TGCGCCAGCAGCCAAGAACCGCTAGGGGCAGCTAACTATGGCTACACCTTC | CASSQEPLGAANYGYTF
TRBJ1-1 | NA | TRBV19 | NA | TGTGCCAGTAGTCGCCTCTCTGCGAACACTGAAGCTTTCTTT | CASSRLSANTEAFF
TRBJ2-3 | NA | TRBV24-1 | TRBD2 | TGTGCCACCAGTGAGCGGGGGGAAAGCACAGATACGCAGTATTTT | CATSERGESTDTQYF
TRBJ1-2 | NA | TRBV5-1 | TRBD1 | TGCGCCAGCAGTGACAGGGCCCAAGACTCCTATGGCTACACCTTC | CASSDRAQDSYGYTF
TRBJ1-1 | NA | TRBV5-1 | NA | TGCGCCAGCAGCTCGCTGGACAGCAACACTGAAGCTTTCTTT | CASSSLDSNTEAFF
TRBJ2-4 | NA | TRBV4-2 | TRBD2 | TGTGCCAGCAGCCAAGATTGGGGGGGCAAAAACATTCAGTACTTC | CASSQDWGGKNIQYF
TRBJ1-3 | few | TRBV9 | NA | TGTGCCAGCAGCGACCCCGGGACTCACTCTGGAAACACCATATATTTT | CASSDPGTHSGNTIYF
TRBJ1-2 | few | TRBV14 | NA | TGTGCCAGCAGCCAAGTTCCCGGCGCAGGGGATGGCTACACCTTC | CASSQVPGAGDGYTF
TRBJ2-7 | NA | TRBV7-8 | TRBD1 | TGTGCCAGCAGCTCGGGACAGGGTGGTAACGAGCAGTACTTC | CASSSGQGGNEQYF
TRBJ2-2 | few | TRBV5-8 | TRBD1 | TGTGCCAGCAGCTCGACAGGGTCCATCGGGGAGCTGTTTTTT | CASSSTGSIGELFF
TRBJ2-7 | NA | TRBV12-3/TRBV12-4 | NA | TGTGCCAGCAGTCTCCGGCTTGGGGACACAAGCTCCTACGAGCAGTACTTC | CASSLRLGDTSSYEQYF
TRBJ2-7 | NA | TRBV12-3/TRBV12-4 | TRBD1 | TGTGCCAGCAGTTTAGCGCGGGGCCGGACAGGGGGCGCCGGCTACGAGCAGTACTTC | CASSLARGRTGGAGYEQYF
TRBJ2-1 | many | TRBV20-1 | NA | TGCAGTGCTAGAGAGGGGGGGGCGGGGGACTACAATGAGCAGTTCTTC | CSAREGGAGDYNEQFF
TRBJ1-2 | few | TRBV11-2 | NA | TGTGCCAGCAGCCCTAGGGCGGTCGCTAACTATGGCTACACCTTC | CASSPRAVANYGYTF
TRBJ2-3 | NA | TRBV20-1 | TRBD2 | TGCAGTGCTAGAGATCCTAGCGGGAGAACAGATACGCAGTATTTT | CSARDPSGRTDTQYF
TRBJ2-1 | NA | TRBV6-1 | TRBD2 | TGTGCCAGCGCGACTAGCCCCTACAATGAGCAGTTCTTC | CASATSPYNEQFF